The next 4 T cell receptor beta chains were all read from a single sample in a study of T cell changes during pregnancy in multiple sclerosis. The protocol was immunoSEQ multiplex PCR, while the TCRdb copy is restricted to in-frame clones and leaves out a portion. In the table there are 29,000 or so clones, nearly 90% of which are singletons. The material sequenced was CD8+ T cells from peripheral blood mononuclear cells, taken in the second trimester of pregnancy. The source is a female donor with multiple sclerosis, enrolled in a pregnancy study.

This chain's CDR3 is CASSVDIGWRESSNEQFF. The CDR3 nucleotides read TGTGCCAGCAGCGTAGATATTGGGTGGCGGGAGAGTTCCAATGAGCAGTTCTTC. This chain uses TRBV9 with TRBJ2-1; 7 bases align to TRBD2. Germline V gene data show CDR1 as SGDLS and CDR2 as YYNGEE. The ends lost 0 bases at V and 6 bases at J; junction bases unmatched: 15. CDR3 size: 18 residues.

J is TRBJ2-2 and V is TRBV27, with D possibly being TRBD2 (7 bases). CDR3 length: 17 residues. V lost 2 bases, J lost 5 bases, and 18 bases lay in between. Germline V gene lookup returns CDR1 MNHEY and CDR2 SMNVEV (reference sequence). The CDR3 loop reads CASSLLLGGGGTGELFF. The CDR3 DNA follows: TGTGCCAGCAGTTTACTCTTGGGGGGAGGGGGGACCGGGGAGCTGTTTTTT.

J is TRBJ2-1 and V is TRBV19; 9 nucleotides align to TRBD1. Germline CDR1 LNHDA, CDR2 SQIVND (reference sequence). V dropped 4 bases and J dropped 7; count of bases not matched to a gene: 5. The CDR3 covers 14 residues. The CDR3 reads CASSKTGGLNEQFF. CDR3 in DNA: TGTGCCAGTAGTAAGACAGGGGGACTTAATGAGCAGTTCTTC.

In its sample, this clone was seen a few times. The gene calls are TRBV6-5 and TRBJ2-7; 8 bases are shared with TRBD2. After removal of 2 bases from V and 4 bases from J, the junction contained 4 bases not matched to a gene. The CDR3 loop spans 14 amino acids. CDR1 and CDR2 from the germline V gene are MNHEY and SVGAGI. The CDR3 DNA follows: TGTGCCAGCAGTTACGAAAGCGGGGGATACGAGCAGTACTTC. Translated, it gives CASSYESGGYEQYF.